The rows below give T cell receptor beta chains drawn from one sample of a study of blood T cell repertoires in COVID-19. Using immunoSEQ multiplex PCR, the repertoire was profiled, and TCRdb retains in-frame clones only, with some absent. The data hold around 100,000 clones, with about 90% observed a single time. The sequencing sample was made of peripheral blood. These receptors came from a man aged 25-45 years in a cohort sampled during active COVID-19. Each CDR3 is given with its conserved first and last residue. The order of the fields is CDR3 DNA, CDR3 protein, D gene, clone size, V gene, J gene. The D gene is left open where the match is weak. Expanded clones are given a class, and other clones once, few, many or no size at all.

TGCGCCAGCAGCCAAGTGTACCAGGAGAACACTGAAGCTTTCTTT	CASSQVYQENTEAFF	NA	NA	TRBV4-1	TRBJ1-1
TGTGCCAGCAGCCCCTCTCCGGGGTACAATCAGCCCCAGCATTTT	CASSPSPGYNQPQHF	NA	NA	TRBV3-1/TRBV3-2	TRBJ1-5
TGTGCCAGTAGTACATCCGGGGTTTCGTTGGGTGAAAAACTGTTTTTT	CASSTSGVSLGEKLFF	NA	NA	TRBV19	TRBJ1-4
TGTGCCAGCAGCTCCAACAGGGGTGGAGAGACCCAGTACTTC	CASSSNRGGETQYF	TRBD1	NA	TRBV5-8	TRBJ2-5
TGCGCCAGCAGCTTGGGGACTAGCGGGGGGGACTACGAGCAGTACTTC	CASSLGTSGGDYEQYF	TRBD2	NA	TRBV5-1	TRBJ2-7
TGTGCCAGCAGCTTAGGTCGCAGGGGGTCTGAAAAACTGTTTTTT	CASSLGRRGSEKLFF	TRBD1	NA	TRBV7-8	TRBJ1-4
TGTGCCAGCAGCTTAGGTCAGGGGGCCCTGAACACTGAAGCTTTCTTT	CASSLGQGALNTEAFF	TRBD1	few	TRBV7-6	TRBJ1-1
TGCGCCAGCAGCTTGGGGCCCGGGGCCTACGAGCAGTACTTC	CASSLGPGAYEQYF	NA	NA	TRBV5-1	TRBJ2-7
TGTGCCAGCAGTTACGGGAGGACGGATAAAGATGGCTACACCTTC	CASSYGRTDKDGYTF	NA	NA	TRBV6-8	TRBJ1-2
TGTGCCAGCCACCGAGGACAGACCTATGGCTACACCTTC	CASHRGQTYGYTF	NA	NA	TRBV6-5	TRBJ1-2
TGCGCCAGCAGCTTGGTGGCGGCCTCTATGAACACTGAAGCTTTCTTT	CASSLVAASMNTEAFF	NA	NA	TRBV5-1	TRBJ1-1
TGTGCCAGCAGCCAGGGTTTCCCCATGAACACTGAAGCTTTCTTT	CASSQGFPMNTEAFF	NA	NA	TRBV6-5	TRBJ1-1
TGTGCCAGCAGCATAGGACAGGGCTCCTACGAGCAGTACTTC	CASSIGQGSYEQYF	TRBD1	NA	TRBV28	TRBJ2-7
TGTGCCAGCAGCTCCGGGGAGGCGCACGAGCAGTACTTC	CASSSGEAHEQYF	NA	NA	TRBV5-4	TRBJ2-7
TGCGCCAGCGAACGGGGGGGCGGAGATACGCAGTATTTT	CASERGGGDTQYF	TRBD2	NA	TRBV5-1	TRBJ2-3
TGTGCCAGCTCACCACGGGACAGGGGGACTACCTCTGGAAACACCATATATTTT	CASSPRDRGTTSGNTIYF	TRBD1	once	TRBV18	TRBJ1-3
TGTGCCAGCACTGAAGCGGGGGGTATCGTCAAAGAGACCCAGTACTTC	CASTEAGGIVKETQYF	TRBD2	NA	TRBV6-1	TRBJ2-5
TGTGCCAGCAGCTGGGACAGGGGTCCCTACGAGCAGTACTTC	CASSWDRGPYEQYF	TRBD1	NA	TRBV5-6	TRBJ2-7
TGTGCCAGCAGGCCAGCGGGCCAAGGAAATTCACCCCTCCACTTT	CASRPAGQGNSPLHF	NA	NA	TRBV5-4	TRBJ1-6
TGTGCCAGCAGCTTAGAGGTCCGAAACACCATATATTTT	CASSLEVRNTIYF	NA	NA	TRBV5-8	TRBJ1-3
TGCGCCAGCAGCTTGGGGGCGCCTGGAAACACCATATATTTT	CASSLGAPGNTIYF	NA	NA	TRBV5-1	TRBJ1-3
TGTGCCAGCAGTGAACGGTACAGGCCTACTACTGGAAACACCATATATTTT	CASSERYRPTTGNTIYF	NA	NA	TRBV2	TRBJ1-3
TGTGCCAGCAGTAGTTACAGGGATGAAAAACTGTTTTTT	CASSSYRDEKLFF	NA	NA	TRBV12-3/TRBV12-4	TRBJ1-4
TGTGCCAGCAGCTTAGACGTAGCACGCGAGCAGTACTTC	CASSLDVAREQYF	NA	NA	TRBV7-2	TRBJ2-7
TGTGCCACGACAGGGGGAGTCATGAACACTGAAGCTTTCTTT	CATTGGVMNTEAFF	TRBD1	once	TRBV6-5	TRBJ1-1
TGTGCCAGCAGCTTGGGAAGACAGTTACACAACACTGAAGCTTTCTTT	CASSLGRQLHNTEAFF	NA	once	TRBV5-6	TRBJ1-1
TGTGCCAGCTCACCTCTGGGACACCCCCCTGGAGGAACTGAAGCTTTCTTT	CASSPLGHPPGGTEAFF	NA	NA	TRBV18	TRBJ1-1
TGTGCCAGCAGCTCCGGGTCCGGGAACATTCAGTACTTC	CASSSGSGNIQYF	NA	NA	TRBV11-3	TRBJ2-4
TGTGCCAGCAGTCCCGTACAGGAGAACACTGAAGCTTTCTTT	CASSPVQENTEAFF	NA	NA	TRBV28	TRBJ1-1
TGTGCCACCAGCAGAGAGGGGCAGGGGCGGAATACGCAGTATTTT	CATSREGQGRNTQYF	NA	NA	TRBV15	TRBJ2-3
TGCGCCAGCAGCCAACTCCTAAGGGGAACTGAAGCTTTCTTT	CASSQLLRGTEAFF	NA	NA	TRBV4-1	TRBJ1-1
TGTGCCATCAGTGAGTCGACAGGGGCGGGAGAGCAGTACTTC	CAISESTGAGEQYF	TRBD1	NA	TRBV10-3	TRBJ2-7
TGCGCCAGCAGCTTGAGAGTAGCGGGGGGAAACACCGGGGAGCTGTTTTTT	CASSLRVAGGNTGELFF	TRBD2	once	TRBV5-1	TRBJ2-2
TGTGCCAGCCGCCAAGGCGGCGAGGCTTTCTTT	CASRQGGEAFF	NA	NA	TRBV27	TRBJ1-1
TGTGCCAGTAGTGTCCCGGGAAACGAGCAGTACTTC	CASSVPGNEQYF	NA	NA	TRBV19	TRBJ2-7
TGTGCCAGCAGCGAGACTCAAGGTAGAGGGGAGACCCAGTACTTC	CASSETQGRGETQYF	NA	NA	TRBV9	TRBJ2-5